Sequencing of this TCR beta chain was carried out in a study of siplizumab effects on memory and regulatory T cells. Assays examined around 100,000 TCR templates per sample. The data were produced by immunoSEQ multiplex PCR, yet TCRdb's version contains in-frame clones alone and is incomplete. The top ten clones hold 0.55% to 0.8% of a sample with roughly 100,000 clones, nearly 95% of them seen once. Per germline, CDR1 SGHTA and CDR2 FQGNSA. The ends were cut back, 10 bases at V and 0 bases at J, with 14 bases in the middle. The CDR3 sequence is 14 residues long. The TCR comes from a human donor in good health. The V and J genes are TRBV7-2 and TRBJ2-3; D is ambiguous. Source material: Tregs sorted from blood. Written as DNA, the CDR3 is TGTGCCACCGGATCCCGTGCTAGCACAGATACGCAGTATTTT. It encodes CATGSRASTDTQYF. Together with reference TRBV7-2 and TRBJ2-3, the CDR3 gives the full variable domain: GAGVSQSPSNKVTEKGKDVELRCDPISGHTALYWYRQSLGQGLEFLIYFQGNSAPDKSGLPSDRFSAERTGGSVSTLTIQRTQQEDSAVYLCATGSRASTDTQYFGPGTRLTVL.